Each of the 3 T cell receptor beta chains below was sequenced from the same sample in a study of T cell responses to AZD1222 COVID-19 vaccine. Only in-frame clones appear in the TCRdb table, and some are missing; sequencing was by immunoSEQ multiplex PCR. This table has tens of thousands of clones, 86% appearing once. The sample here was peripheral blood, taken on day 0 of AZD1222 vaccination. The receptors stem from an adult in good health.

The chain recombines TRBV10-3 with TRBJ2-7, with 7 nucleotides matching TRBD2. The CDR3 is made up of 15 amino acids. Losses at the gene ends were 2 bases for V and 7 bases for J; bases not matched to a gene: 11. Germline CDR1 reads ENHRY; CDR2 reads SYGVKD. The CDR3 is CAISEPQGLVDEQYF. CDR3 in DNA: TGTGCCATCAGTGAGCCCCAAGGACTAGTTGATGAGCAGTACTTC.

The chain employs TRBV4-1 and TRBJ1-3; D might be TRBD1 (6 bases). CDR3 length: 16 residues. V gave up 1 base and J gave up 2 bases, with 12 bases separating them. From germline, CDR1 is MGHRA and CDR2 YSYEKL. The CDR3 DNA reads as TGCGCCAGCAGCCAAGGTTTTGGGGGCGCTGGAAACACCATATATTTT. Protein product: CASSQGFGGAGNTIYF.

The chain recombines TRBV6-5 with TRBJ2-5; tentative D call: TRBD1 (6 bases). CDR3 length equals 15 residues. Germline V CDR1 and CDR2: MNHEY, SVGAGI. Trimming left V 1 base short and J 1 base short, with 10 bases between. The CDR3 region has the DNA TGTGCCAGCAGTTACTATACAGGGTTCCAAGAGACCCAGTACTTC. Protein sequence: CASSYYTGFQETQYF.